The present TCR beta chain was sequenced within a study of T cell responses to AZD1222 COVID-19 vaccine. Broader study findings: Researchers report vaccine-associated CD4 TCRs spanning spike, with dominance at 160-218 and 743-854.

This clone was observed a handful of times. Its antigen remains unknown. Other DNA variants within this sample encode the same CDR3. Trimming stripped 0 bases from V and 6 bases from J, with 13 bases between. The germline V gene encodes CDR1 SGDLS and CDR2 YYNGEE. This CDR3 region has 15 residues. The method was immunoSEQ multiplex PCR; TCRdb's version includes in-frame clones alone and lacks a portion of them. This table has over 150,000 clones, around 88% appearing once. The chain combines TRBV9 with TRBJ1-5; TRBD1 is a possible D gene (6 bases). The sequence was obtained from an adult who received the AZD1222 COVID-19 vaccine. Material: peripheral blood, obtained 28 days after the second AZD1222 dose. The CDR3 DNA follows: TGTGCCAGCAGCGTAGGGGGGGGCGCAGGTCAGCCCCAGCATTTT. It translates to CASSVGGGAGQPQHF.